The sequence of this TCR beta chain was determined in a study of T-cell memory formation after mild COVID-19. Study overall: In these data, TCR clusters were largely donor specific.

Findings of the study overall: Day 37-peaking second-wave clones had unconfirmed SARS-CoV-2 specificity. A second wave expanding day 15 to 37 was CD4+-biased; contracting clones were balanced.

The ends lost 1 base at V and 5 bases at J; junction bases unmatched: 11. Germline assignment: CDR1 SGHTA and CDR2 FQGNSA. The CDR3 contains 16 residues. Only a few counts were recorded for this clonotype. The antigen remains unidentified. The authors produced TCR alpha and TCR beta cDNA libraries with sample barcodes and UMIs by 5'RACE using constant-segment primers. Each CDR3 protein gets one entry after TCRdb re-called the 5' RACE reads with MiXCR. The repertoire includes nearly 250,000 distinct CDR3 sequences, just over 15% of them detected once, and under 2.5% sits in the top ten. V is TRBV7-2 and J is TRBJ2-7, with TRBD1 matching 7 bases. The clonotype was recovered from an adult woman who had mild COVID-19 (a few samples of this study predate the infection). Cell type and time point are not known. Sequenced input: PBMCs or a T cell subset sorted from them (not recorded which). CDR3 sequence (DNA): TGTGCCAGCAGCTTAGGCCGGAGACAGGGATCTCACGAGCAGTACTTC. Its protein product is CASSLGRRQGSHEQYF.